This T cell receptor (beta chain) was sequenced in a study of blood T cell repertoires in COVID-19. The CDR3 runs 15 residues. Per germline, CDR1 SGDLS and CDR2 YYNGEE. The V end was cut by 0 bases, the J end by 4 bases, with 13 bases between. Data came from immunoSEQ multiplex PCR; TCRdb stores just in-frame clones and leaves some out. The sample carries over 200,000 clones, around 86% recorded once. This clone was recorded a few times. The TCR was taken from a human donor in a cohort sampled during active COVID-19. The chain couples TRBV9 to TRBJ1-1, with D tentatively TRBD1 (6 bases). Sequenced input: peripheral blood. The CDR3 DNA reads TGTGCCAGCAGCGTAGAGGCAGGGGAGGGCACTGAAGCTTTCTTT. Protein: CASSVEAGEGTEAFF. Looking up the rest from reference TRBV9 and TRBJ1-1 gives the full variable domain: DSGVTQTPKHLITATGQRVTLRCSPRSGDLSVYWYQQSLDQGLQFLIQYYNGEERAKGNILERFSAQQFPDLHSELNLSSLELGDSALYFCASSVEAGEGTEAFFGQGTRLTVV.